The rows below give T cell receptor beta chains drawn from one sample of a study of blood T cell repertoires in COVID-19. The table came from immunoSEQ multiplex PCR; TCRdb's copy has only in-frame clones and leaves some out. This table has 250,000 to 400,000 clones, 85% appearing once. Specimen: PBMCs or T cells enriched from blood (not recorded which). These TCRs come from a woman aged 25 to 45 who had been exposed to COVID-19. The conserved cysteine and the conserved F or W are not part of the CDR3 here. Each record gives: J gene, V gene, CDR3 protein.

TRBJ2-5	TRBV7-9	ASSLSSVQETQY
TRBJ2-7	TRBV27	ASSSVQGNDREQY
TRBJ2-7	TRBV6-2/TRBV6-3	ASSYVIAGGSYEQY
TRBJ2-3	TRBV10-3	AIRPGQSTDTQY
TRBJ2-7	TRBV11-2	ASSLGQVEQY
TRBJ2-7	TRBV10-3	AISESGLLAGKDEQY
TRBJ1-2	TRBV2	ASSEKTDYGYT
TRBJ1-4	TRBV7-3	ASSGSGTKAEKLF
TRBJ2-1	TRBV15	ATSRDIGLAGHNEQF
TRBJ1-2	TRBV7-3	ASSSTGGSNYGYT
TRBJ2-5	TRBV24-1	ATSDPRGPGETQY
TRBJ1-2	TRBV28	ASSLGRDYYGYT
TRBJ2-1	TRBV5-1	ASSRDSAFTNEQF
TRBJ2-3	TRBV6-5	ASSYSASADTQY
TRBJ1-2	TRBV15	ATSRGTGGPPYYGYT
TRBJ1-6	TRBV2	ASSPGQGQNSPLH
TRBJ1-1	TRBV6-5	ASSYAPGEGGEAF
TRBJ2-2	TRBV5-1	ASSLDGTNTGELF
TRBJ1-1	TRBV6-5	AAEINRGNTEAF
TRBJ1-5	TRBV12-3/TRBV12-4	AINIYWLQPQH
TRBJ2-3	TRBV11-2	ASSLEGTATDTQY
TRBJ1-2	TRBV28	ASSSDLKAVGGYT
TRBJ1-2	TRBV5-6	ASSDYNYGYT
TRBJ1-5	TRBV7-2	ASSWGQGRNQPQH
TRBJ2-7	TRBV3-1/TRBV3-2	ASSQAGQGREQY
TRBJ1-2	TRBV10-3	AITGGSFGGYT
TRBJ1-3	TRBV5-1	ASSSPGTTGNTIY
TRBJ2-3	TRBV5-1	ASSLVGDRETDTQY
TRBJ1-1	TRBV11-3	ASSDRDNTEAF
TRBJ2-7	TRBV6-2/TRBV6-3	ASSFGLGGGSYEQY
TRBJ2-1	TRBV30	AWRKGYGRENNEQF
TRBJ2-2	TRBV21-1	ASTTQRERYTGELF
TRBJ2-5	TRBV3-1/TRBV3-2	ASSQGGGWQETQY
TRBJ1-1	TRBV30	ASGTGRKAF
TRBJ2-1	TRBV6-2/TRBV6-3	ASSPATSGRQGEQF
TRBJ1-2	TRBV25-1	ASSRGLHGYT
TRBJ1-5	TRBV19	ASKTGGNQPQH
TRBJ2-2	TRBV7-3	ASSPGQGRTGELF
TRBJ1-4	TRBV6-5	ASTSKPNNEKLF
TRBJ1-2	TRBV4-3	ASSQNTGTGNGYT
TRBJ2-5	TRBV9	ASSVGPFQETQY
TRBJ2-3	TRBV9	ASSVAITDTQY
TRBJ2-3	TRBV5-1	ASSLLQGGGTDTQY
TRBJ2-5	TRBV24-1	ATSGPGQLEETQY